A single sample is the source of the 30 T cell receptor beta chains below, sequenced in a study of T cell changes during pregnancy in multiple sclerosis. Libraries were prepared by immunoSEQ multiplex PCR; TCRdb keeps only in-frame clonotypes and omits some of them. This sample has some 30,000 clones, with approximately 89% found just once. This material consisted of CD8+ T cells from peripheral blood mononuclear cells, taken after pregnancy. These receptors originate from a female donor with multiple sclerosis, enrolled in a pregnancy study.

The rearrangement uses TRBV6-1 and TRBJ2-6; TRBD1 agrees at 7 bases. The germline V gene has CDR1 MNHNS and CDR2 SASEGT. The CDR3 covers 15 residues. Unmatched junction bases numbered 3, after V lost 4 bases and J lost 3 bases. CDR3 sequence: CASSGTGDGANVLTF. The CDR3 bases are TGTGCCAGCAGTGGAACAGGGGATGGGGCCAACGTCCTGACTTTC.

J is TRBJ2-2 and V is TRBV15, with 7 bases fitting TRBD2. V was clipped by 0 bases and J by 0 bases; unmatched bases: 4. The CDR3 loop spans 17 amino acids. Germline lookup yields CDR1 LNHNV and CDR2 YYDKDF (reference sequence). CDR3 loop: CATSRDGLAANTGELFF. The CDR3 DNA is TGTGCCACCAGCAGAGATGGCCTAGCGGCGAACACCGGGGAGCTGTTTTTT.

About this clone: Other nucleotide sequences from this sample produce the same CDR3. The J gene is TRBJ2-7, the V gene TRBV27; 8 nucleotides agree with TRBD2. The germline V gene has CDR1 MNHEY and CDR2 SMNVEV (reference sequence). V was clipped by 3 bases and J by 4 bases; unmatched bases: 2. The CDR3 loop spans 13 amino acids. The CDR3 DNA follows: TGTGCCAGCAGTTTCGGGAGGGCTTACGAGCAGTACTTC. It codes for CASSFGRAYEQYF.

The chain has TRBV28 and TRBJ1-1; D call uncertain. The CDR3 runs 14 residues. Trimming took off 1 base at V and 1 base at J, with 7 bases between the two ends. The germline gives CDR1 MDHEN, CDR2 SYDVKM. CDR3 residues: CASSLLAENTEAFF. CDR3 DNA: TGTGCCAGCAGTTTATTGGCAGAGAACACTGAAGCTTTCTTT.

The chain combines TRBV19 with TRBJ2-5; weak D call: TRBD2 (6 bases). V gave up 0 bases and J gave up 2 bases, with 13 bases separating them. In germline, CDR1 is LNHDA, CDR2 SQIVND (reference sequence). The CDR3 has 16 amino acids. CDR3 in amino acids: CASSIDPLARQETQYF. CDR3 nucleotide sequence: TGTGCCAGTAGTATAGATCCTCTAGCGAGACAAGAGACCCAGTACTTC.

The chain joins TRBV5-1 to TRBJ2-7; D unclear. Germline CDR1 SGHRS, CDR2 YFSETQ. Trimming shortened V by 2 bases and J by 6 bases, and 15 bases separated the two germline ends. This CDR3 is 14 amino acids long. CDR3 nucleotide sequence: TGCGCCAGCAGCTTAGGATACGATACTATCGAGCAGTACTTC. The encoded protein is CASSLGYDTIEQYF. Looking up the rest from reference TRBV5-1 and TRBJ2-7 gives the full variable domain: KAGVTQTPRYLIKTRGQQVTLSCSPISGHRSVSWYQQTPGQGLQFLFEYFSETQRNKGNFPGRFSGRQFSNSRSEMNVSTLELGDSALYLCASSLGYDTIEQYFGPGTRLTVT.

The CDR3 here is CASSENGRGYEQYF. CDR3 bases: TGTGCCAGTAGTGAAAACGGGAGGGGCTACGAGCAGTACTTC. The rearrangement links TRBV19 to TRBJ2-7; 8 nucleotides align to TRBD2. Germline CDR1 reads LNHDA; CDR2 reads SQIVND (reference sequence). Trimming cost V 5 bases and J 3 bases; bases outside gene matches: 6. CDR3 length: 14 amino acids.

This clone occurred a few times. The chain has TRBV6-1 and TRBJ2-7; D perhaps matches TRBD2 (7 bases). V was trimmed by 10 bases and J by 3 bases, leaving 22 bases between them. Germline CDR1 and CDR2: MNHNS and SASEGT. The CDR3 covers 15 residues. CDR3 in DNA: TGTGCCAACGGGGGAGGGGCAGGGGAGTTCTACGAGCAGTACTTC. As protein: CANGGGAGEFYEQYF.

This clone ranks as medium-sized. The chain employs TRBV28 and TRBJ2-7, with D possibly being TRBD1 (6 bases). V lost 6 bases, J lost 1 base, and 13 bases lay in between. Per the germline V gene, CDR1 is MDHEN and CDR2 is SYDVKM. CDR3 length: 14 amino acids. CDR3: CASSPRTGSYEQYF. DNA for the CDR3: TGTGCCAGCAGCCCCAGAACAGGGTCCTACGAGCAGTACTTC.

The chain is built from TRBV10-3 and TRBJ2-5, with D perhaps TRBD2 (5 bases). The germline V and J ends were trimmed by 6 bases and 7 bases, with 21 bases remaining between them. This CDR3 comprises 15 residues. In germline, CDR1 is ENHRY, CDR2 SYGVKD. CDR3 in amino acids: CAISRTHKARGTQYF. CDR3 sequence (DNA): TGTGCCATCAGCAGAACCCATAAGGCACGGGGGACCCAGTACTTC.

CDR3 sequence (DNA): TGTGCCAGCAGCTTGGTGGACAGGCCAAACTACGAGCAGTACTTC. As protein: CASSLVDRPNYEQYF. V is TRBV7-9 and J is TRBJ2-7; 7 bases match TRBD1. The CDR3 has 15 amino acids. V was clipped by 3 bases and J by 3 bases; unmatched bases: 8. CDR1 and CDR2 (germline): SEHNR, FQNEAQ (reference sequence).

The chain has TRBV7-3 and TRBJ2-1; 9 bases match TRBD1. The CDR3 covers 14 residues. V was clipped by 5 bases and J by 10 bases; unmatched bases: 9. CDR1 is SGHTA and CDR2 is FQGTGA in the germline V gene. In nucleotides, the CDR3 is TGTGCCAGCAGCCCCGGACAGGGGCAGGTAGAGCAGTTCTTC. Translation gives CASSPGQGQVEQFF.

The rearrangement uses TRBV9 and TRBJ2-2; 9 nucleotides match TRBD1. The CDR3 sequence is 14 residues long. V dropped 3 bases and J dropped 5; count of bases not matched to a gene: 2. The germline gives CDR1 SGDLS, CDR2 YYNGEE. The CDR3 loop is CASSGQGGTGELFF. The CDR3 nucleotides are TGTGCCAGCAGCGGACAGGGGGGAACCGGGGAGCTGTTTTTT.

CDR3 region: CAWTGLAGVDEQYF. The CDR3 DNA reads TGTGCCTGGACGGGACTAGCGGGAGTAGACGAGCAGTACTTC. The rearrangement uses TRBV30 and TRBJ2-7, with 14 bases fitting TRBD2. V dropped 4 bases and J dropped 5; count of bases not matched to a gene: 4. Germline-derived CDR1 and CDR2 are GTSNPN and SVGIG (reference sequence). This CDR3 has 14 residues.

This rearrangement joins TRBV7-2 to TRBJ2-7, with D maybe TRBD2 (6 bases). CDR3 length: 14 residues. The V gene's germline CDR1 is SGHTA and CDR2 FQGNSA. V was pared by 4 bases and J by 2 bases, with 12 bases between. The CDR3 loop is CASSSASVAYEQYF. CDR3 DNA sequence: TGTGCCAGCAGCTCAGCTAGCGTCGCCTACGAGCAGTACTTC.

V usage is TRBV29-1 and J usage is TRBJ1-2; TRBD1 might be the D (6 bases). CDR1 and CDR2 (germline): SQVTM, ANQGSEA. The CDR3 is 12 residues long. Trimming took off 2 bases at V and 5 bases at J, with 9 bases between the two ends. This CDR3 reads CSVEKGEYGYTF. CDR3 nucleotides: TGCAGCGTTGAAAAGGGGGAGTATGGCTACACCTTC. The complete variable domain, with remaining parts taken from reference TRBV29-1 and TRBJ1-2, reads SAVISQKPSRDICQRGTSLTIQCQVDSQVTMMFWYRQQPGQSLTLIATANQGSEATYESGFVIDKFPISRPNLTFSTLTVSNMSPEDSSIYLCSVEKGEYGYTFGSGTRLTVV.

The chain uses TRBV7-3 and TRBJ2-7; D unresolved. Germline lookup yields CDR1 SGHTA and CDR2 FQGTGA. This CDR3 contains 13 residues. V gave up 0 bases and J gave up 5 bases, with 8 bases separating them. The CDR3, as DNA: TGTGCCAGCAGCTTAACACCAGTGCACGAGCAGTACTTC. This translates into CASSLTPVHEQYF.

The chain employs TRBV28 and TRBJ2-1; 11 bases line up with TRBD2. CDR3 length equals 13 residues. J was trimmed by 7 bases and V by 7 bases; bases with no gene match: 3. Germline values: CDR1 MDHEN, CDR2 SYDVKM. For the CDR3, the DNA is TGTGCCAGCATAGCGGGAGGGTTAAATGAGCAGTTCTTC. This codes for CASIAGGLNEQFF.

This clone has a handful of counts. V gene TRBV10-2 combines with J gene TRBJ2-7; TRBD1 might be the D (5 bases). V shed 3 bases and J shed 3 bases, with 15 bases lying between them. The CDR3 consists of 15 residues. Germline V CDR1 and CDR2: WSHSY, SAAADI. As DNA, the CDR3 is TGCGCCAGCAGTGAATTCGGCGGCAGGGTCTACGAGCAGTACTTC. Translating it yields CASSEFGGRVYEQYF.

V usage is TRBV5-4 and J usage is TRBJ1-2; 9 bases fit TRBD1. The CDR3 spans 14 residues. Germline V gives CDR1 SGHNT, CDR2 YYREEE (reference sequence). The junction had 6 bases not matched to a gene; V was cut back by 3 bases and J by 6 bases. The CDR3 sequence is CASSWGQGIDGYTF. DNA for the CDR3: TGTGCCAGCAGCTGGGGACAGGGTATCGATGGCTACACCTTC.

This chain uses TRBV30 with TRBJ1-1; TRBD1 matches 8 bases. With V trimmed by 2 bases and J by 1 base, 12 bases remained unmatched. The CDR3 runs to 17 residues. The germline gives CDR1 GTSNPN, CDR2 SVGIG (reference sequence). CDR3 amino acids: CAWSPGTGTPWNTEAFF. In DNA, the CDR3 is TGTGCCTGGAGTCCCGGGACAGGTACACCTTGGAACACTGAAGCTTTCTTT.

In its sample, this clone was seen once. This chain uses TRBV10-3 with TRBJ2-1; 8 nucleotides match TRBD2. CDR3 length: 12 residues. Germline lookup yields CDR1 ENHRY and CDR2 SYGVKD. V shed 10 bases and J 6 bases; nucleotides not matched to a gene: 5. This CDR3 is CASRGGLNEQFF. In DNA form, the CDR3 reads TGTGCCAGCCGGGGGGGACTCAATGAGCAGTTCTTC.

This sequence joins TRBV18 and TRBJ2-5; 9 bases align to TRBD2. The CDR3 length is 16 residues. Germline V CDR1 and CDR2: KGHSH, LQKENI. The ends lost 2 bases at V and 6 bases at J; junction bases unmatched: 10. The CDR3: CASSPDSGSFPKTQYF. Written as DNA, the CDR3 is TGTGCCAGCTCACCAGATAGCGGGAGCTTTCCAAAGACCCAGTACTTC.

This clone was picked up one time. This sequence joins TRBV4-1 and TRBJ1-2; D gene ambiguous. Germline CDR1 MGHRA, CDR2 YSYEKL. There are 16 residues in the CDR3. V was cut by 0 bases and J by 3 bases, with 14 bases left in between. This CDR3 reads CASSQEGRALDYGYTF. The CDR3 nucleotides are TGCGCCAGCAGCCAAGAGGGCAGAGCACTTGACTATGGCTACACCTTC.

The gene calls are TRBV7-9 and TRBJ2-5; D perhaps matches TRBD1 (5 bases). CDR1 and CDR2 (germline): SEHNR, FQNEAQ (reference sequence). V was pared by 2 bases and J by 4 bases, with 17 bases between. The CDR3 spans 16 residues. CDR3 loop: CASSLLKETGGETQYF. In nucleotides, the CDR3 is TGTGCCAGCAGCTTATTAAAAGAAACAGGTGGAGAGACCCAGTACTTC. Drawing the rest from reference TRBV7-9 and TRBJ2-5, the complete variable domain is DTGVSQNPRHKITKRGQNVTFRCDPISEHNRLYWYRQTLGQGPEFLTYFQNEAQLEKSRLLSDRFSAERPKGSFSTLEIQRTEQGDSAMYLCASSLLKETGGETQYFGPGTRLLVL.

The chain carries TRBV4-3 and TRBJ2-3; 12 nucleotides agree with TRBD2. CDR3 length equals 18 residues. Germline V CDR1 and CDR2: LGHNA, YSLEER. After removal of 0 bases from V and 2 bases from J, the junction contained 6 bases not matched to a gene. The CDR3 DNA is TGCGCCAGCAGCCAAGAGTTGGGACTAGCGGGCCCCACAGATACGCAGTATTTT. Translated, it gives CASSQELGLAGPTDTQYF.

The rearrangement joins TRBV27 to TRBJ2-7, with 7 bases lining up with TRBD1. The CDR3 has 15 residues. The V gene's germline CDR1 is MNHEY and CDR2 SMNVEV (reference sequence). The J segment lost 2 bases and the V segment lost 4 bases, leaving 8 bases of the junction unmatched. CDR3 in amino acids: CASSSLDRAPYEQYF. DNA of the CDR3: TGTGCCAGCAGTTCACTTGACAGGGCCCCCTACGAGCAGTACTTC.

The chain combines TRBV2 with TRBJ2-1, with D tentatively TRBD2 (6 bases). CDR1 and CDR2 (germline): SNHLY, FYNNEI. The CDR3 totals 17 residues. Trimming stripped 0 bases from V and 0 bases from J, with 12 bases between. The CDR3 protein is CASSEALRGSSYNEQFF. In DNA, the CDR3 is TGTGCCAGCAGTGAAGCGCTTCGGGGGAGCTCCTACAATGAGCAGTTCTTC. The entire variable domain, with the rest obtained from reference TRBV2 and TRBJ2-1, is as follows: EPEVTQTPSHQVTQMGQEVILRCVPISNHLYFYWYRQILGQKVEFLVSFYNNEISEKSEIFDDQFSVERPDGSNFTLKIRSTKLEDSAMYFCASSEALRGSSYNEQFFGPGTRLTVL.

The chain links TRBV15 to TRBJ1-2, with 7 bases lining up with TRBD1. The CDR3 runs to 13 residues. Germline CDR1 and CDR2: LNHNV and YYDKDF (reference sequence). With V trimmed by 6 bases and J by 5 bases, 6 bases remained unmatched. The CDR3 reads CATSPDRVYGYTF. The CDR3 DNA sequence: TGTGCCACCAGTCCTGACAGGGTGTATGGCTACACCTTC.

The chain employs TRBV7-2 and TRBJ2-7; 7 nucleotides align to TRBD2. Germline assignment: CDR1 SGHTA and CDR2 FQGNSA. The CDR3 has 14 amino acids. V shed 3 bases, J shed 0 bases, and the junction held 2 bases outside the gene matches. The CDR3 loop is CASSFWTSSYEQYF. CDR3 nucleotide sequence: TGTGCCAGCAGCTTCTGGACTAGCTCCTACGAGCAGTACTTC.